This TCR beta chain was identified in a study of T cell responses to AZD1222 COVID-19 vaccine. Regarding the study as a whole: Repertoires were obtained only post-peak T cell response. Nearly half of spike-specific TCRs reportedly go after variant regions that carry no mutations. Just a handful of AZD1222 recipients were seropositive at baseline. Spike-specific TCR breadth and depth rose after two AZD1222 doses.

Comment on this clone: What it binds is unknown.

Libraries were prepared by immunoSEQ multiplex PCR; TCRdb keeps only in-frame clonotypes and omits some of them. This sample has 150,000 to 200,000 clones, with just under 90% found just once. V gave up 6 bases and J gave up 3 bases, with 15 bases separating them. The length of the CDR3 is 15 residues. Germline CDR1 and CDR2: MDHEN and SYDVKM. The sequence was obtained from an adult in good health. Sequencing was performed on peripheral blood, taken on day 0 of AZD1222 vaccination. The chain links TRBV28 to TRBJ1-5; no clear D gene. The CDR3, as DNA: TGTGCCAGCAGCCCCCCGAGAGCTCACAATCAGCCCCAGCATTTT. Translated: CASSPPRAHNQPQHF.